This T cell receptor beta chain was sequenced during a study of human T cells and chemical hapten exposure. This clonotype was counted ten times or more. The V gene end was trimmed by 0 bases and the J gene end by 4 bases; junction bases not matched to a gene: 9. The CDR3 consists of 17 residues. Germline CDR1 SGHDN, CDR2 FVKESK. Separate cDNA molecules received unique molecular identifiers, which the library attached to them. A single record per CDR3 protein comes from TCRdb applying MiXCR to the RACE reads. The sample lists 35,000 or so distinct CDR3 sequences; around a tenth were seen once. As to time point: pre-sensitization, week 0. As for treatment: therapeutic diphenylcyclopropenone sensitization with weekly scalp DPC. It was from unfractionated whole blood that total RNA was extracted.

Sequences were derived from whole blood, sampled in connection with sensitization to the hapten diphenylcyclopropenone (DPC). This clonotype was obtained from a man aged 45-60 years with alopecia areata. Some clones in this sample may be carry-over from other donors' samples. This chain links TRBV14 with TRBJ2-1; 7 positions agree with TRBD2. This CDR3 reads CASSQETKGLQYNEQFF. The CDR3 DNA reads TGTGCCAGCAGCCAAGAAACTAAGGGACTACAATACAATGAGCAGTTCTTC.